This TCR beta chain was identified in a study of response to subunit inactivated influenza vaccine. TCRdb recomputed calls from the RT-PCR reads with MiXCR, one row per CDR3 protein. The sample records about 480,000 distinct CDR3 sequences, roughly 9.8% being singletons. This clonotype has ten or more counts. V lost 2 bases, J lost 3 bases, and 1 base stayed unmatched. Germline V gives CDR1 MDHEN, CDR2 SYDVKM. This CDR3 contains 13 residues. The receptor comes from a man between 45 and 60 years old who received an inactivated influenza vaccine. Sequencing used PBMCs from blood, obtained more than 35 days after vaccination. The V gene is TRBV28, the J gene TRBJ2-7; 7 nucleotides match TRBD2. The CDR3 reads CASSLGLVYEQYF. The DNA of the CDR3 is TGTGCCAGCAGTTTAGGACTAGTCTACGAGCAGTACTTC. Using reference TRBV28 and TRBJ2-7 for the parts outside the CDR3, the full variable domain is DVKVTQSSRYLVKRTGEKVFLECVQDMDHENMFWYRQDPGLGLRLIYFSYDVKMKEKGDIPEGYSVSREKKERFSLILESASTNQTSMYLCASSLGLVYEQYFGPGTRLTVT.